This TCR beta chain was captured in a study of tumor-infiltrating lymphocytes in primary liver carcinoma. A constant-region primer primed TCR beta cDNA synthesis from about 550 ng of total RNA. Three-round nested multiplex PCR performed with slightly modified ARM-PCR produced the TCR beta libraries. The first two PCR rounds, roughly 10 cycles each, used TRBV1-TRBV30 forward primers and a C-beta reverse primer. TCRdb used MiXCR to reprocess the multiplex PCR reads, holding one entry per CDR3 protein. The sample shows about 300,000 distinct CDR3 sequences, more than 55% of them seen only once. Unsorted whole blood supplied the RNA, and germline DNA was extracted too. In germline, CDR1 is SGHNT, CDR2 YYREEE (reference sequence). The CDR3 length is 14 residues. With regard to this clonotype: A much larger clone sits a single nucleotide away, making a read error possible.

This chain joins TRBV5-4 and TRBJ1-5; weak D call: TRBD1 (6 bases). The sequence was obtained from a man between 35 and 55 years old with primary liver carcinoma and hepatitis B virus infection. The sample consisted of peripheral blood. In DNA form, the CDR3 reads TGTGCCAGGAGCTTGGGGGCCGAAAATCAGCCCCAGCATTTT. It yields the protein CARSLGAENQPQHF.